This T cell receptor beta chain was found in a study of cytomegalovirus exposure and HLA in healthy donors (dated by TCRdb to the late 2010s). Regarding the research as a whole: An earlier analysis of approximately 640 of the donors reported roughly 270 Gb of sequence data and 100 million to 130 million unique TCR beta sequences from some 180 million T cells. An early release that covered fewer than 800 HLA-typed donors contained about 300 gigabases of sequencing data and 75 million to 100 million unique TCR sequences. Of the 300 to 400 genotyped donors, around 81% fell in the genetic ancestry cluster associated with self-reported Caucasian donors. The study aimed to test whether signatures of past pathogen exposure could be identified by cataloging public T cell receptors. Using immunosequencing, the study profiled T cell repertoires from about 650 subjects and related those repertoires to cytomegalovirus serostatus. A separate validation cohort of 90 to 150 different subjects was used in addition to the 666-subject first cohort. The study combined high-throughput TCR immunosequencing, statistical association of individual TCRs with disease status, and machine learning to predict cytomegalovirus infection status. A later analysis re-analyzed previously published TCR beta repertoires from 660 or so donors and added high-resolution HLA genotyping to study TCR occurrence patterns. The later analysis used no new phenotypic data to find candidate immune exposures, relying instead on TCR beta sequences and their occurrence across donors. To decide whether each TCR beta V gene segment behaved as functional or pseudogenic, an earlier analysis of approximately 620 of the donors relied on high-throughput TCR beta sequencing. Donor age, sex, ethnicity and CMV serostatus were compiled alongside the repertoire data. Genome-wide SNP genotypes for about 60% of the roughly 670 donors were used in a later genetic analysis, which treated that subset as a discovery cohort. All discovery cohort repertoires had been generated on a single sequencing platform. HLA typing covered class I and class II loci at four-digit resolution. Typing coverage differed by locus: A, B, C, DRB1 and DQB1 were typed in roughly 629-630 donors, DQA1 in 522, DPA1 in around 580, and DPB1 in 472. Several DR-DQ haplotypes were handled as single units for association and clustering because linkage in the cohort was strong. Among 398 genotyped donors of the cohort, an average of approximately 200,000 unique TCR beta nucleotide sequences was sequenced per donor, of which about 19% were non-productive. Overall results and qualifications from the work: A later analysis found that most CMV-associated TCR beta chains appeared HLA-restricted, with HLA associations seemingly driven largely by CMV exposure. The authors suggested that the approach could potentially be extended to other disease states and immunological phenotypes. A group of highly shared sequence variants was considered likely to be a technical artifact of the sequencing pipeline. A later genetic analysis reported fewer N-insertions in productive TCRs among donors in an Asian-associated ancestry cluster than the roughly 620-donor mean. Immune exposure information for the cohort was limited to CMV serostatus. In a later analysis, over 15,000 TCR beta sequences were associated with specific HLA alleles at a false discovery rate of 0.05. The classifier was reported to diagnose cytomegalovirus status with high specificity and sensitivity in both the original cohort and the validation cohort. A total of fewer than 200 TCR beta chains were listed by the study as associated with cytomegalovirus. This cohort had only TCR beta chains sequenced, and the lack of alpha or paired-chain data limited which features could be detected. Some IMGT-functional V segments, including TRBV6-2 and TRBV6-3, could not be distinguished by the 87-base-pair reads and were therefore excluded. Some 16 rarely observed V segments, including chromosome 9 orphons, were excluded from the earlier analysis of 550 to 700 of the donors because counts were too low. In a later genetic analysis, a missense DCLRE1C variant was associated with V-gene and J-gene trimming of TCR beta chains, and the association was replicated in an independent cohort. In a later analysis, several top co-occurrence clusters were reported to appear linked to parvovirus B19, influenza, CMV and Epstein-Barr virus. When HLA alleles, especially DR and DQ, strongly co-occurred, attributing TCR associations to individual alleles was difficult. In an earlier analysis of some 550 of the donors, most TCR beta V segments were observed in productive rearrangements about 90% or about 30% of the time, broadly matching IMGT annotations. In a later analysis, HLA-associated TCR beta chains showed more clonal expansion and lower generation probabilities than non-associated chains that were equally common. Roughly uniform sequencing depth across donors was assumed in presence/absence analyses, although this assumption may not hold. Because some donors lacked HLA typing at each locus, the association tests relied only on the typed subset. Across donors, most TCR sequences were observed very rarely, whereas some public TCRs were present in many individuals. A further reported finding was that TCR beta sequences accurately predicted the HLA-A and HLA-B alleles for most subjects in the first cohort. Three of the identified cytomegalovirus-associated TCR beta chains were confirmed in vitro to be specific for cytomegalovirus antigens. Correlated functional status among segregating V segments might be attributable to linkage disequilibrium, but an unknown experimental factor could not be ruled out. In a later analysis, the rate of TCR association differed among HLA loci, with DRB1 alleles having the most associated TCRs and HLA-C alleles having the fewest.

After removal of 5 bases from V and 8 bases from J, the junction retains 7 bases not matched to a gene. The CDR3 has 13 amino acids, counting the end cysteine and phenylalanine. Just CDR3 DNA is preserved here, 39 bases in frame from base 1. From a lookup of the germline V gene, CDR1 and CDR2 are MNHEY and SVGAGI. The library relied on the immunoSEQ multiplex PCR assay. For the multiplex PCR, a mixture combining 60 forward primers for TCR Vbeta segments and 13 reverse primers for TCR Jbeta segments was used. Amplification of the CDR3 region of rearranged TCR beta genes was performed with a multiplex PCR assay on genomic DNA. The amplified TCR beta libraries were sequenced on the Illumina HiSeq System as 87-base-pair reads. The authors processed their data as follows. A later analysis counted around 72 million unique TCR beta chains across the 670 or so repertoires, and some 11 million of these chains were shared by at least two donors. To remove PCR and sequencing errors, raw reads were error-corrected and collapsed into unique sequences using a nearest-neighbor algorithm that merged closely related sequences. To assign V, D and J gene segments, CDR3 sequences were aligned to IMGT reference sequences. For a sequence to be retained, a match of at least six nucleotides to both a V gene segment and a J gene segment was required. A rearrangement counted as productive if the CDR3 had no stop codons and remained in frame with V and J, and every other rearrangement counted as non-productive. CDR3 was defined according to IMGT convention as the region running from the second conserved V-encoded cysteine to the conserved J-encoded phenylalanine. Sequences without an unambiguous match to a single V gene segment were excluded from the earlier analysis of over 500 of the donors. In an earlier analysis of approximately 590 of the donors, a V segment was called functional when productive rearrangements were above 56.7%, and segregating when the standard deviation between donors exceeded 5%. To diagnose cytomegalovirus status from the catalog of TCR beta chain sequences, a statistical classification framework was built. A later analysis assigned V and J genes by comparing TCR nucleotide sequences with IMGT/GENE-DB human TR gene sequences. The TCRdist pipeline was used in a later analysis to assign CDR3 sequences and most-parsimonious VDJ recombination scenarios. In a later analysis, every TCR beta chain was defined by the combination of its CDR3 amino acid sequence and its V-gene family, and reads without a unique V-gene family were dropped. To address suspected cross-contamination and a sequencing artifact, a later analysis removed roughly 640 highly shared, low-generation-probability nucleotide sequences. A later analysis calculated a clonal expansion index for each public chain from normalized within-repertoire ranks of inferred template counts. In a later analysis, generation probabilities were computed using a VDJ recombination model fitted to out-of-frame rearrangements, and the results were checked against IGoR. In a later analysis, TCR-TCR, TCR-HLA and TCR-CMV co-occurrence was scored with hypergeometric tests, and a repertoire-size bias correction was applied to TCR pairs. A later analysis estimated false discovery rates by permuting HLA or CMV assignments 20 times. In a later analysis, co-occurring TCRs were grouped with DBSCAN, and TCRdist sequence similarity was added when clustering was performed within HLA-allele-positive subsets. Repertoires with fewer than 30,000 or more than 120,000 public chains, plus five repertoires with anomalous nucleotide sharing, were excluded from co-occurrence clustering. TCRdb stores this immuneACCESS table with in-frame sequences only. Part of the clones is absent; in the studies checked, under half of the shortfall reflects unresolved V genes, and no reason is known for the rest. D and trimming were read from the DNA, whereas the V and J calls and clone size are those reported in that table. In this sample the table shows roughly 150,000 clones, 60% to 80% of which occur a single time. In total, the top ten clones hold 4.7% of the sample.

In its sample, this clone was seen a few times. Its antigen is currently not known. One base away there is no much larger clone; base qualities are not given. The cohort consisted of 650 to 850 healthy bone marrow donors. Cohort members were all nominally healthy when sampled, although unrecorded immune exposures were likely present. The donor was CMV seropositive and was included in the group of 250 to 350 seropositive cohort members. A peripheral blood sample was provided by each donor, and peripheral blood mononuclear cells were used for TCR beta sequencing. Genomic DNA was extracted from the blood cell samples with the Qiagen DNeasy Blood Extraction Kit.

This receptor was identified in a man between 18 and 35 years old in good health and CMV-seropositive. Material: PBMCs. The rearrangement joined TRBV6-5 to TRBJ1-2, with TRBD1 identical over 8 junction bases. The bases are TGTGCCAGCAGTCCGGACAGGGTCGACGGCTACACCTTC. Its coded protein is CASSPDRVDGYTF.